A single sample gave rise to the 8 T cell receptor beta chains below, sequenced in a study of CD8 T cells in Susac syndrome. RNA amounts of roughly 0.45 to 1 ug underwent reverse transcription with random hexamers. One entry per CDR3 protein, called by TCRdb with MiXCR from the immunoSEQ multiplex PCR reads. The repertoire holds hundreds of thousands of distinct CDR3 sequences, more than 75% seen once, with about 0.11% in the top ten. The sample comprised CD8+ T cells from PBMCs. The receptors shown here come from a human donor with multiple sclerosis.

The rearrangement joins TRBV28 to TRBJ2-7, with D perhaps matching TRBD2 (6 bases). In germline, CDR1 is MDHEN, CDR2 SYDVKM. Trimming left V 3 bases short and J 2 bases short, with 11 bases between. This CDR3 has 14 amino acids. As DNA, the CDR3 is TGTGCCAGCAGTTTTGCCGGGAGAGCCTACGAGCAGTACTTC. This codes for CASSFAGRAYEQYF.

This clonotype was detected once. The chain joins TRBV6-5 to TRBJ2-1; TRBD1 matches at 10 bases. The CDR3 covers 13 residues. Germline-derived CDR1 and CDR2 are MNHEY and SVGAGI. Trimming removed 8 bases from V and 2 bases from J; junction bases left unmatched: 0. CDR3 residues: CASGTGAYNEQFF. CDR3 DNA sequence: TGTGCCAGCGGGACAGGGGCCTACAATGAGCAGTTCTTC.

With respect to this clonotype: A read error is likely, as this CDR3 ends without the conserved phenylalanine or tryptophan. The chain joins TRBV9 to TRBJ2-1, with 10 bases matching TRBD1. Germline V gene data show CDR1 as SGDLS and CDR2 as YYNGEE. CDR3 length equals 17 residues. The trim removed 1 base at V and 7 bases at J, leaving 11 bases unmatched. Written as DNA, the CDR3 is TGTGCCAGCAGCGTAAATCCTATGACAGGGGGCCGGAATGAGCAGTTCCTC. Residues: CASSVNPMTGGRNEQFL.

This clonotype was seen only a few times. Here the CDR3 reads CATKEWDPGETQYF. The CDR3 DNA follows: TGTGCCACCAAGGAATGGGACCCCGGAGAGACCCAGTACTTC. The chain uses TRBV6-1 and TRBJ2-5; D is perhaps TRBD1 or TRBD2 (5 bases each). Germline V gene lookup returns CDR1 MNHNS and CDR2 SASEGT. Trimming took off 10 bases at V and 4 bases at J, with 19 bases between the two ends. This CDR3 is 14 amino acids long.

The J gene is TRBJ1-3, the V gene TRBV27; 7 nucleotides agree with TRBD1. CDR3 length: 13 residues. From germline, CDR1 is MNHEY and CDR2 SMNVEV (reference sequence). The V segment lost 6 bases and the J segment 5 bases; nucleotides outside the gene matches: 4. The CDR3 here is CASSPTGRNTIYF. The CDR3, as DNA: TGTGCCAGCAGCCCGACAGGGAGAAACACCATATATTTT.

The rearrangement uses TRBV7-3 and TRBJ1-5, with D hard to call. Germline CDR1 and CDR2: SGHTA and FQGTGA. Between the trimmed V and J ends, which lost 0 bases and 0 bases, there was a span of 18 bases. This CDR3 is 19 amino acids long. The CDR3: CASSLTLGVGEISNQPQHF. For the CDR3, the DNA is TGTGCCAGCAGCTTAACACTGGGAGTGGGTGAGATTAGCAATCAGCCCCAGCATTTT.

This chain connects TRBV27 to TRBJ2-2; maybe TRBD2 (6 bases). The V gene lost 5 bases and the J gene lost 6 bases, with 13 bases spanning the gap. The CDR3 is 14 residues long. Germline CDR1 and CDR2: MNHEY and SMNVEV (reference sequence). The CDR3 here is CASSPGTSPGELFF. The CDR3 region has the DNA TGTGCCAGCAGTCCTGGGACTTCCCCCGGGGAGCTGTTTTTT.

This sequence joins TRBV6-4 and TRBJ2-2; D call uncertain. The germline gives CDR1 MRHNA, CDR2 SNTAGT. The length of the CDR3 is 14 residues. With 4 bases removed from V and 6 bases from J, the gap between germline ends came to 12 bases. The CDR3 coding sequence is TGTGCCAGCAGTGCGAATACAGAGGCCGGGGAGCTGTTTTTT. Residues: CASSANTEAGELFF.